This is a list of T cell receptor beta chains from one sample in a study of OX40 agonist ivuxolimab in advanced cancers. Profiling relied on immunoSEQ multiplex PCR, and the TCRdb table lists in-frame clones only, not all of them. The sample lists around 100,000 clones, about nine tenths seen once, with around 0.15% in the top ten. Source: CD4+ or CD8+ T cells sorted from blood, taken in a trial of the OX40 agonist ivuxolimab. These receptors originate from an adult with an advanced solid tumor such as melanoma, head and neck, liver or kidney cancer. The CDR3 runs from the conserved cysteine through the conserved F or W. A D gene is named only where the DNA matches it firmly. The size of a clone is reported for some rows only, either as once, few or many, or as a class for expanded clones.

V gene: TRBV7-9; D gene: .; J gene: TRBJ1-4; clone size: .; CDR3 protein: CASSPFGEKLFF; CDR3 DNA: TGTGCCAGCAGCCCTTTTGGGGAAAAACTGTTTTTT
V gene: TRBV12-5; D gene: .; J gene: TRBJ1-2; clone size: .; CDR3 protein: CASGQAGGYTF; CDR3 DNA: TGTGCTAGTGGCCAGGCGGGAGGCTACACCTTC
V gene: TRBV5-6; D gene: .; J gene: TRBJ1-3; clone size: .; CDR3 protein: CASSLTQGSGNTIYF; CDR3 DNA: TGTGCCAGCAGTCTAACCCAGGGCTCCGGAAACACCATATATTTT
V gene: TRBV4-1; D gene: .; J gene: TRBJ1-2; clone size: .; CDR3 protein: CASSQERSGGPQLGYTF; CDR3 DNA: TGCGCCAGCAGCCAAGAGAGGAGTGGCGGTCCCCAGCTTGGCTACACCTTC
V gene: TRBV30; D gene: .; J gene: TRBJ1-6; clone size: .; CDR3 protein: CAWSPASRSLHF; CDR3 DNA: TGTGCCTGGAGCCCCGCGAGTCGATCCCTCCACTTT
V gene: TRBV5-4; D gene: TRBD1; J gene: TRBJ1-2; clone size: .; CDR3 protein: CASSWDSTNYGYTF; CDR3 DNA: TGTGCCAGCAGCTGGGACAGCACTAACTATGGCTACACCTTC
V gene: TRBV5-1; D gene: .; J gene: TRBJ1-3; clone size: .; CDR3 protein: CASSPHISGNTIYF; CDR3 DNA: TGCGCCAGCAGCCCTCACATCTCTGGAAACACCATATATTTT
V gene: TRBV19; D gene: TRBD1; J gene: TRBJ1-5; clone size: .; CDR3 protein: CASWTGGNQPQHF; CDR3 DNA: TGTGCCAGTTGGACAGGGGGCAATCAGCCCCAGCATTTT
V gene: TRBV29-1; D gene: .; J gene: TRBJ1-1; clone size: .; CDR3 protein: CSVEEGRGRTEAFF; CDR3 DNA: TGCAGCGTTGAAGAAGGCAGGGGACGCACTGAAGCTTTCTTT
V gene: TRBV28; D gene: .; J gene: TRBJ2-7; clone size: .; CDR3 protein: CASSLWGETYEQYF; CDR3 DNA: TGTGCCAGCAGTTTATGGGGGGAAACCTACGAGCAGTACTTC
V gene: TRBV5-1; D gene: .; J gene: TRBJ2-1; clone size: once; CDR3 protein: CASSMDPSSYNEQFF; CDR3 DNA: TGCGCCAGCAGCATGGACCCGAGCTCCTACAATGAGCAGTTCTTC
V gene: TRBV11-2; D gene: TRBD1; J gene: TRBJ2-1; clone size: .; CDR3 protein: CASSFYRGRYNEQFF; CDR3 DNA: TGTGCCAGCAGCTTTTACAGGGGACGATACAATGAGCAGTTCTTC
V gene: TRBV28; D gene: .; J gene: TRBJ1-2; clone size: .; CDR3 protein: CASSPMRRNYGYTF; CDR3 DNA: TGTGCCAGCAGCCCCATGAGGAGGAACTATGGCTACACCTTC
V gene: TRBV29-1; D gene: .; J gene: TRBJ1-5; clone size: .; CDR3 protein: CSVGSGANGNQPQHF; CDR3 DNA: TGCAGCGTGGGATCGGGTGCAAACGGCAATCAGCCCCAGCATTTT
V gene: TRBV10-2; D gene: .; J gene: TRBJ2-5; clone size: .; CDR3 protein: CASSGASPKETQYF; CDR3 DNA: TGCGCCAGCTCCGGGGCCTCCCCCAAAGAGACCCAGTACTTC